This TCR beta chain was observed in a study of beta chain features in type 1 diabetes. The entirety of the isolated RNA underwent reverse transcription, so expressed TCRB transcripts were sequenced. Produced via immunoSEQ multiplex PCR; TCRdb's table is partial and in-frame only. The profile shows roughly 160,000 clones, about 7.8% of them singletons. V was pared by 0 bases and J by 2 bases, with 11 bases between. The CDR3 runs to 15 residues. Per germline, CDR1 SGDLS and CDR2 YYNGEE. Study-wide findings and caveats: For TCRB rearrangement, an influence of HLA type remained unresolved here. TCRB CDR3s from Type 1 diabetes patients were moderately but significantly shorter in all four CD4+ subsets.

Ten or more counts support this clone. Its antigen is as yet unknown. Input material: central memory CD4+ T cells from blood. J is TRBJ1-2 and V is TRBV9; D gene unclear. This receptor was identified in a woman aged 40 to 50 with type 1 diabetes. CDR3 amino acids: CASSVGAESNYGYTF. The CDR3 DNA follows: TGTGCCAGCAGCGTAGGGGCAGAGTCGAACTATGGCTACACCTTC.